The next 17 T cell receptor beta chains were all read from a single sample in a study of beta chain features in type 1 diabetes. Study-wide findings and caveats: Researchers report that Type 1 diabetes patients had moderately but significantly shorter TCRB CDR3s across all four CD4+ subsets.

Their cognate antigens are unknown. What was sequenced were expressed TCRB transcripts, since all of the isolated RNA had been reverse transcribed. The protocol was immunoSEQ multiplex PCR, while the TCRdb copy is restricted to in-frame clones and leaves out a portion. The table has about 160,000 clones, about 8.1% seen once. The sequencing input was central memory CD4+ T cells from blood. All receptors derive from a woman younger than 30 with type 1 diabetes.

Here the CDR3 reads CASSLLLTEAFF. CDR3 DNA sequence: TGTGCCAGCAGCCTACTACTAACTGAAGCTTTCTTT. V is TRBV7-2 and J is TRBJ1-1; no firm D call. The germline V gene has CDR1 SGHTA and CDR2 FQGNSA. The CDR3 has 12 residues. Trimming took off 5 bases at V and 5 bases at J, with 9 bases between the two ends.

The chain links TRBV2 to TRBJ2-2, with 10 bases matching TRBD1. This CDR3 is built from 14 residues. Losses at the gene ends were 10 bases for V and 2 bases for J; bases not matched to a gene: 4. CDR1 is SNHLY and CDR2 is FYNNEI in the germline V gene. CDR3 sequence (DNA): TGTGCCACCGGGACAGGGGTTAACACCGGGGAGCTGTTTTTT. It encodes CATGTGVNTGELFF.

This clone was counted between two and nine times. J is TRBJ2-5 and V is TRBV4-3; 8 nucleotides agree with TRBD2. J gave up 2 bases and V 1 base, and 6 bases lay outside the gene matches. Germline CDR1 is LGHNA and CDR2 is YSLEER. The CDR3 totals 16 residues. The CDR3 loop reads CASSQGSGRYQETQYF. CDR3 coding DNA: TGCGCCAGCAGCCAAGGCAGCGGGAGATATCAAGAGACCCAGTACTTC.

The table lists this clone with a few counts. The V call is TRBV6-5, the J call TRBJ2-5; 7 bases are shared with TRBD2. The ends lost 6 bases at V and 1 base at J; junction bases unmatched: 5. The CDR3 is made up of 14 amino acids. Per the germline V gene, CDR1 is MNHEY and CDR2 is SVGAGI. The CDR3 spells CASSPKRGQETQYF. CDR3 sequence (DNA): TGTGCCAGCAGCCCAAAGCGGGGCCAAGAGACCCAGTACTTC.

This clone was observed a few times. The chain couples TRBV28 to TRBJ1-4; 10 bases map to TRBD1. CDR3 length: 17 residues. J gave up 7 bases and V 2 bases, and 10 bases lay outside the gene matches. CDR1 is MDHEN, CDR2 SYDVKM, per germline. The CDR3 loop reads CASSLGGTGDLSEKLFF. The CDR3 DNA reads as TGTGCCAGCAGTTTAGGAGGGACAGGGGACCTTAGTGAAAAACTGTTTTTT.

This clone was observed a few times. The V call is TRBV5-4, the J call TRBJ1-5, with 9 bases lining up with TRBD1. In germline, CDR1 is SGHNT, CDR2 YYREEE (reference sequence). There are 14 residues in the CDR3. Trimming took 2 bases from V and 7 from J; bases not matched to a gene: 4. CDR3 loop: CASSLQGAEQPQHF. The CDR3 DNA sequence: TGTGCCAGCAGCTTACAGGGGGCTGAGCAGCCCCAGCATTTT.

This clone was detected many times. The chain is built from TRBV14 and TRBJ1-6; 11 bases align to TRBD1. V shed 4 bases and J 10 bases; nucleotides not matched to a gene: 6. Per the germline V gene, CDR1 is SGHDN and CDR2 is FVKESK. The CDR3 has 15 amino acids. CDR3: CASSPFGTGGSPLHF. The CDR3 coding sequence is TGTGCCAGCAGCCCGTTCGGGACAGGGGGATCACCCCTCCACTTT.

The chain joins TRBV27 to TRBJ1-4; D perhaps matches TRBD1 (5 bases). CDR1 MNHEY and CDR2 SMNVEV come from the germline V gene (reference sequence). Trimming removed 2 bases at V and 0 bases at J, with 13 bases between. This CDR3 spans 17 amino acids. The CDR3 region is CASSLSPGTTTNEKLFF. CDR3 DNA sequence: TGTGCCAGCAGTTTAAGCCCCGGGACTACAACTAATGAAAAACTGTTTTTT.

In its sample, this clone was seen a few times. The chain carries TRBV29-1 and TRBJ2-5; D is perhaps TRBD1 (6 bases). V was trimmed by 7 bases and J by 2 bases, leaving 11 bases between them. Germline V gene lookup returns CDR1 SQVTM and CDR2 ANQGSEA. The CDR3 covers 12 residues. CDR3 sequence reads: CSGARGQETQYF. The CDR3 DNA reads as TGCAGCGGAGCCAGGGGTCAAGAGACCCAGTACTTC.

The genes are TRBV18 and TRBJ2-1, with 11 positions matching TRBD2. The CDR3 loop spans 17 amino acids. Germline CDR1 and CDR2: KGHSH and LQKENI. V was clipped by 3 bases and J by 9 bases; unmatched bases: 13. The CDR3 coding sequence is TGTGCCAGCTCACCTGAACTAGCGGGAGCTTACAGGGGTGAGCAGTTCTTC. This encodes CASSPELAGAYRGEQFF.

This clone was counted only a few times. The chain links TRBV5-1 to TRBJ1-6; 8 bases line up with TRBD1. J was trimmed by 8 bases and V by 4 bases; bases with no gene match: 11. Germline loops: CDR1 SGHRS, CDR2 YFSETQ. The CDR3 is 16 residues long. The CDR3 region is CASSTTGTGAYSPLHF. The CDR3 nucleotides read TGCGCCAGCAGCACAACCGGGACAGGAGCTTATTCACCCCTCCACTTT.

A few counts support this clone. Other nucleotide sequences from this sample produce the same CDR3. The gene calls are TRBV4-3 and TRBJ2-5; weak D call: TRBD2 (5 bases). The CDR3 length is 12 residues. Germline V CDR1 and CDR2: LGHNA, YSLEER. V was cut by 0 bases and J by 7 bases, with 6 bases left in between. As DNA, the CDR3 is TGCGCCAGCAGCCAAGACGGAGGGACCCAGTACTTC. Its translation: CASSQDGGTQYF.

This chain connects TRBV7-9 to TRBJ2-3, with unresolved D. This CDR3 is 11 amino acids long. From germline, CDR1 is SEHNR and CDR2 FQNEAQ (reference sequence). Trimming pared 8 bases from V and 6 bases from J, leaving 9 bases between. Here the CDR3 DNA reads TGTGCCAGCCAGGTTAGGGATACGCAGTATTTT. Translated, it gives CASQVRDTQYF.

The rearrangement links TRBV9 to TRBJ2-5; 7 nucleotides agree with TRBD2. This CDR3 region has 15 residues. The germline V gene encodes CDR1 SGDLS and CDR2 YYNGEE. J lost 7 bases, V lost 0 bases, and 9 bases had no gene match. Written as DNA, the CDR3 is TGTGCCAGCAGCGTAGGGGTAGCGGGTATGGGGACCCAGTACTTC. It codes for CASSVGVAGMGTQYF.

This chain connects TRBV18 to TRBJ2-2, with 10 bases matching TRBD1. V shed 6 bases and J 9 bases; nucleotides not matched to a gene: 19. This CDR3 has 18 residues. Germline CDR1 is KGHSH and CDR2 is LQKENI. The CDR3 reads CASSLNPGQGPTLRELFF. CDR3 coding DNA: TGTGCCAGCTCGTTAAACCCGGGACAGGGGCCGACATTGCGGGAGCTGTTTTTT.

CDR3 loop: CASSWGDEQYF. The CDR3 nucleotides are TGTGCCAGCAGCTGGGGGGACGAGCAGTACTTC. V is TRBV11-3 and J is TRBJ2-7; D perhaps matches TRBD2 (6 bases). V shed 4 bases and J shed 5 bases, with 6 bases lying between them. The CDR3 extends over 11 amino acids. Germline values: CDR1 SGHNT, CDR2 YENEEA.

This clone appeared a few times. This rearrangement joins TRBV7-2 to TRBJ1-3, with D unresolved. Germline loops: CDR1 SGHTA, CDR2 FQGNSA. V dropped 2 bases and J dropped 2 bases, with 7 bases sitting between them. This CDR3 is 14 amino acids long. Here the CDR3 DNA reads TGTGCCAGCAGCTTACCAGTTACTGGAAACACCATATATTTT. Translation gives CASSLPVTGNTIYF.